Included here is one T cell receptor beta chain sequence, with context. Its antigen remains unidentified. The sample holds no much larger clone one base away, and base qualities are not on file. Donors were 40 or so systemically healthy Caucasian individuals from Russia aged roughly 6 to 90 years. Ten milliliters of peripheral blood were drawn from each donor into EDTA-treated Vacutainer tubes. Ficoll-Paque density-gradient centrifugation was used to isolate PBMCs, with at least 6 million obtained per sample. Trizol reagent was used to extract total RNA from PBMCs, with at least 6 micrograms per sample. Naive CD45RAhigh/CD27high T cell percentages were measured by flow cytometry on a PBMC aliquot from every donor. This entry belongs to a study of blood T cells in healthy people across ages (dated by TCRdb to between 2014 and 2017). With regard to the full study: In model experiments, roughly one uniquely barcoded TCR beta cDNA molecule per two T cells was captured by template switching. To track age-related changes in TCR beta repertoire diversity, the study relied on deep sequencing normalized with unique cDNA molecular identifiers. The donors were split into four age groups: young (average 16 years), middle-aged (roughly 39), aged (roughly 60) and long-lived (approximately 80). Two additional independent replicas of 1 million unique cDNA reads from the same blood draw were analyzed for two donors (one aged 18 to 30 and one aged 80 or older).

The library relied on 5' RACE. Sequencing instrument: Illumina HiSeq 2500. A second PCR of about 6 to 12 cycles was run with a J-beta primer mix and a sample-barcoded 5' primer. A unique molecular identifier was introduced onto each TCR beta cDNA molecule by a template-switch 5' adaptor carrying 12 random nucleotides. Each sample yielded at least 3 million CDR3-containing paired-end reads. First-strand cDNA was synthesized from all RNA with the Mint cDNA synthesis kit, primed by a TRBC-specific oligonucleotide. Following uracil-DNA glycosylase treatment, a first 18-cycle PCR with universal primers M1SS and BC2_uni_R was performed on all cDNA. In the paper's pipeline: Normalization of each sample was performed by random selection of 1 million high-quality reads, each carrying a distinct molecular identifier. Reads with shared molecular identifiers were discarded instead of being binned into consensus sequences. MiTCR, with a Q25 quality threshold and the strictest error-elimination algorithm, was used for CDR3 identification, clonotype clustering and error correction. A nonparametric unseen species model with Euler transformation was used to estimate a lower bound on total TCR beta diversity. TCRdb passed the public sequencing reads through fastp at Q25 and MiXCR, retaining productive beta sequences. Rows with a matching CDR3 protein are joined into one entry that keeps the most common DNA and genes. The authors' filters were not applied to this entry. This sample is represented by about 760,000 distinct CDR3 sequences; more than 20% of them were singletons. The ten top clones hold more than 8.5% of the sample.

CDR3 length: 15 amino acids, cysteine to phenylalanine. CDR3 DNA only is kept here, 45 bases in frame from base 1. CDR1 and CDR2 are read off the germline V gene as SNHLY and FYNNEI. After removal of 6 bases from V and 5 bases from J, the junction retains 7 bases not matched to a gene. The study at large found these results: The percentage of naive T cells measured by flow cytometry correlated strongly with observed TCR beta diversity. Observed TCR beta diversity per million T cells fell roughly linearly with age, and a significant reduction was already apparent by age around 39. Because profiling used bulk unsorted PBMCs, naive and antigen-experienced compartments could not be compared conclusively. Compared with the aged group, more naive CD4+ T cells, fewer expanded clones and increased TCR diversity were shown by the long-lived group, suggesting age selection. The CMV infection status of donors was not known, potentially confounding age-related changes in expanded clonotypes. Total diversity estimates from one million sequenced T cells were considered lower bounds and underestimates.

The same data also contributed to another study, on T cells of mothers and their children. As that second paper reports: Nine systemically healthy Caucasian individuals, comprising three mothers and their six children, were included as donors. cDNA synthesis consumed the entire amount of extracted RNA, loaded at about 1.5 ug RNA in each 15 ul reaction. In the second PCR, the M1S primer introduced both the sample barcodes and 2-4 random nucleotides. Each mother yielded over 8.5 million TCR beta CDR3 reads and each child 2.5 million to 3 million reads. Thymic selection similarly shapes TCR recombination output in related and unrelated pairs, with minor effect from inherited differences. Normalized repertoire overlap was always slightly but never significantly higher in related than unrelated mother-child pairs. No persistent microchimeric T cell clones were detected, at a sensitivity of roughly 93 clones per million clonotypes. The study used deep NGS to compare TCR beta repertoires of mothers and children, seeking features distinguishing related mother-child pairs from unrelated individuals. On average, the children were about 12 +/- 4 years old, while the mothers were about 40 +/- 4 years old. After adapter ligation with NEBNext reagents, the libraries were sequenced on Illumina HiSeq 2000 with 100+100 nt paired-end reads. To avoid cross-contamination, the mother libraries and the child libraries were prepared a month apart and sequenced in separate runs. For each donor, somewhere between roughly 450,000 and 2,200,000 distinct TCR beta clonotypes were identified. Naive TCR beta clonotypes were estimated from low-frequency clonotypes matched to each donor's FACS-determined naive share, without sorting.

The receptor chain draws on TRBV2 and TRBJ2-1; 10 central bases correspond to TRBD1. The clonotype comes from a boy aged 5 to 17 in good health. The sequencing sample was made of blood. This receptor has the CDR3 CASRLGTGANNEQFF. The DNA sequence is TGTGCCAGCAGACTAGGGACAGGGGCTAACAATGAGCAGTTCTTC.